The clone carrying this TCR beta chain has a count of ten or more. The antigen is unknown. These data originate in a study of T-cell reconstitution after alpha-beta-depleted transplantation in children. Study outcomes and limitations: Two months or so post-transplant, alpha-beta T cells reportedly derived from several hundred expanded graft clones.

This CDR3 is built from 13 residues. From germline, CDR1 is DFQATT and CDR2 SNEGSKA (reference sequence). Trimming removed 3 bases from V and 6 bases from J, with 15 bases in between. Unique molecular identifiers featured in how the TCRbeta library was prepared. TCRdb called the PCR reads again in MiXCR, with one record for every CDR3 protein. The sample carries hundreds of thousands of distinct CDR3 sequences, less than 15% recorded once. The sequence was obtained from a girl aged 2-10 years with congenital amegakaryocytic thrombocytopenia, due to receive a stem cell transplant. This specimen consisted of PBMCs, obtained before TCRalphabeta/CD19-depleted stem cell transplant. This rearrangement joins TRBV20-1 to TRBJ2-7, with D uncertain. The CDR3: CSASYLDFVEQYF. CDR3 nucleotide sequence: TGCAGTGCTAGCTACCTAGACTTTGTCGAGCAGTACTTC.